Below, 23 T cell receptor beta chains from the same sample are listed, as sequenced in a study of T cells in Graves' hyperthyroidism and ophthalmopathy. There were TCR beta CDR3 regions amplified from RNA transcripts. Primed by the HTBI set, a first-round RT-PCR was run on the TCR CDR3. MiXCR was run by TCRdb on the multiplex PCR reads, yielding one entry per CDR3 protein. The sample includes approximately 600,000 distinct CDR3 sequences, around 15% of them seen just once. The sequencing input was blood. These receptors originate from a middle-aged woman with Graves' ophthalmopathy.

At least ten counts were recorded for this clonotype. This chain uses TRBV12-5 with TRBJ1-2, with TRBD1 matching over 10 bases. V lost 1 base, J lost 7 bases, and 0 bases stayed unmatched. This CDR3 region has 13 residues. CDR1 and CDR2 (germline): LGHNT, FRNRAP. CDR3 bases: TGTGCTAGTGGTTTGGGACAGGGGGCTGGCTACACCTTC. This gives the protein CASGLGQGAGYTF.

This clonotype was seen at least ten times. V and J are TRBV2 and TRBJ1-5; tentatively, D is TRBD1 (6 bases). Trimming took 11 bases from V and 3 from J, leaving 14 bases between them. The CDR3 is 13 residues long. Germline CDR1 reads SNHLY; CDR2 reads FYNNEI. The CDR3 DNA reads TGTGCCGTACACAGGGACCCCAATCAGCCCCAGCATTTT. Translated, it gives CAVHRDPNQPQHF. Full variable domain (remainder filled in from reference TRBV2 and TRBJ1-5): EPEVTQTPSHQVTQMGQEVILRCVPISNHLYFYWYRQILGQKVEFLVSFYNNEISEKSEIFDDQFSVERPDGSNFTLKIRSTKLEDSAMYFCAVHRDPNQPQHFGDGTRLSIL.

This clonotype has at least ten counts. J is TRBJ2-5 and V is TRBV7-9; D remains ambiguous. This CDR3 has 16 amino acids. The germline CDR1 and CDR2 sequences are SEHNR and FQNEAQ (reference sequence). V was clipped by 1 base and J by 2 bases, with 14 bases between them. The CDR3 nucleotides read TGTGCCAGCAGCTTAGTTGGCGGAGAAGGTCAAGAGACCCAGTACTTC. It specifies CASSLVGGEGQETQYF.

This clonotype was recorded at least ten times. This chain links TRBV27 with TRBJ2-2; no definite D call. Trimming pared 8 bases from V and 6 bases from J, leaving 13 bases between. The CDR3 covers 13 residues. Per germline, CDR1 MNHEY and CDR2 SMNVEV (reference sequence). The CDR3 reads CASGRIESGELFF. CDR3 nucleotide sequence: TGTGCCAGCGGTAGAATTGAATCCGGGGAGCTGTTTTTT.

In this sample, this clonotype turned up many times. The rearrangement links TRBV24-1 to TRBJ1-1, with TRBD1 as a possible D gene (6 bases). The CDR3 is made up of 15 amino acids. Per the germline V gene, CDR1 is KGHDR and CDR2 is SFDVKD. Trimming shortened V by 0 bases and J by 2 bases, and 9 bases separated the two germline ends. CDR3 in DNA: TGTGCCACCAGTGATTTGAGCAGGGGAAACACTGAAGCTTTCTTT. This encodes CATSDLSRGNTEAFF.

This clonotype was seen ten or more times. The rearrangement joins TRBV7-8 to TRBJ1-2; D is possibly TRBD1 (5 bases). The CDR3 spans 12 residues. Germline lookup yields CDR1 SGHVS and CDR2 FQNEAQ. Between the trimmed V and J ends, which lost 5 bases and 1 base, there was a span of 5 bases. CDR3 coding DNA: TGTGCCAGCAGCGACAGTAACTATGGCTACACCTTC. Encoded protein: CASSDSNYGYTF.

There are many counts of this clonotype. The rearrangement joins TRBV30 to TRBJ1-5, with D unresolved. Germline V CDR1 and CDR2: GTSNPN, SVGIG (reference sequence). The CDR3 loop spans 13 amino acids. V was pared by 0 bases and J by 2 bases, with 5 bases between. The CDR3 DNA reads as TGTGCCTGGAGTGTAAAGGGCAATCAGCCCCAGCATTTT. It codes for CAWSVKGNQPQHF.

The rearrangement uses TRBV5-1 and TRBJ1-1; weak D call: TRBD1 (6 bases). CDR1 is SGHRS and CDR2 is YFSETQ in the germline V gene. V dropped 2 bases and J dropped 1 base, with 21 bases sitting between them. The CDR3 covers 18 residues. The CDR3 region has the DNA TGCGCCAGCAGCTTTTACCCCAGGGGCCGTAAGCCGAACACTGAAGCTTTCTTT. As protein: CASSFYPRGRKPNTEAFF.

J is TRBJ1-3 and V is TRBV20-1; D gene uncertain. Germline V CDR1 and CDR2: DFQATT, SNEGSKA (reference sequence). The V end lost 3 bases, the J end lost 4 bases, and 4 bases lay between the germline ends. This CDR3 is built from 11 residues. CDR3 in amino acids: CSARWGNTIYF. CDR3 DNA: TGCAGTGCTAGGTGGGGAAACACCATATATTTT.

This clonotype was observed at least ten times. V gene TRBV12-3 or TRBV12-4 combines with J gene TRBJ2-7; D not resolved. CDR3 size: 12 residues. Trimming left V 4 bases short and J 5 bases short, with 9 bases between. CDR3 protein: CASSSLKDEQYF. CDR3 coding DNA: TGTGCCAGCAGTTCGCTTAAGGACGAGCAGTACTTC.

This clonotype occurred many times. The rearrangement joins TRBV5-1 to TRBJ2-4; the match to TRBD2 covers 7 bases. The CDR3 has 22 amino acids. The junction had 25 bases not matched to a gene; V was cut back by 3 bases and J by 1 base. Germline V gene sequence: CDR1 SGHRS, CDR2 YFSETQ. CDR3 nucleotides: TGCGCCAGCAGCTGGGCCGGGGTCGCGGGGCTCACGACCGGGGGGGCCAAAAACATTCAGTACTTC. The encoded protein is CASSWAGVAGLTTGGAKNIQYF.

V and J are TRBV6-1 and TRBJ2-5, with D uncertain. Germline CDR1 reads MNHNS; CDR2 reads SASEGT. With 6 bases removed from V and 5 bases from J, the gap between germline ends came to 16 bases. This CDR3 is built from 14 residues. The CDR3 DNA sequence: TGTGCCAGCAGAGGGCAGGTCAGAGGCGAGACCCAGTACTTC. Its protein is CASRGQVRGETQYF.

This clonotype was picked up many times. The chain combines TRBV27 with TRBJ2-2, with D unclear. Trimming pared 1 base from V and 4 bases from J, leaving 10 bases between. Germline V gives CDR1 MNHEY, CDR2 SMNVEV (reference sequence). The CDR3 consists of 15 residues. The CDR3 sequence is CASSLLGRPTGELFF. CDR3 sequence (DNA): TGTGCCAGCAGTTTATTAGGCCGACCCACCGGGGAGCTGTTTTTT.

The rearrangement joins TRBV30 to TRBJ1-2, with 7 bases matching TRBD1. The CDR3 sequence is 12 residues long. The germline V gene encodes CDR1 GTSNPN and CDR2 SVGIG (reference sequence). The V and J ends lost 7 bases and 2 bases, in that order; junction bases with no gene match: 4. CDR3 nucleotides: TGTGCCTCCCAACAGGGGAACTATGGCTACACCTTC. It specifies CASQQGNYGYTF.

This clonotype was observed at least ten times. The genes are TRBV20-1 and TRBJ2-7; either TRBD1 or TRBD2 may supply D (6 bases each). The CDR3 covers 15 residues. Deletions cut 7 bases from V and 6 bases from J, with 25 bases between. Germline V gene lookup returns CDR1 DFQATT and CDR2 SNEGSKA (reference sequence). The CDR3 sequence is CSVGGGGPGLGEQYF. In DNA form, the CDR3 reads TGCAGTGTTGGGGGCGGAGGGCCGGGGTTAGGCGAGCAGTACTTC.

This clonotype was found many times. In nucleotides, the CDR3 is TGTGCCAGCAGAGAGGGATTACAAGGTAACAGGAACACTGAAGCTTTCTTT. Translated, it gives CASREGLQGNRNTEAFF. The V and J genes are TRBV6-1 and TRBJ1-1; D unclear. This CDR3 has 17 amino acids. Trimming removed 6 bases at V and 1 base at J, with 21 bases between. Germline assignment: CDR1 MNHNS and CDR2 SASEGT.

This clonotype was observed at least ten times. CDR3 protein: CASSHPTEAFF. The DNA of the CDR3 is TGTGCCAGCAGTCACCCGACAGAAGCTTTCTTT. The chain carries TRBV28 and TRBJ1-1; D gene unclear. The germline gives CDR1 MDHEN, CDR2 SYDVKM. The ends were cut back, 5 bases at V and 8 bases at J, with 9 bases in the middle. The CDR3 length is 11 residues.

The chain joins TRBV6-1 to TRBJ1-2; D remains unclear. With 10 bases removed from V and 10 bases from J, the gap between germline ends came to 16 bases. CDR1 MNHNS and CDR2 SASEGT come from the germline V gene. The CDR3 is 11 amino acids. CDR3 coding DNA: TGTGCCACCCGGCGAGGGATCGACTACACCTTC. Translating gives CATRRGIDYTF.

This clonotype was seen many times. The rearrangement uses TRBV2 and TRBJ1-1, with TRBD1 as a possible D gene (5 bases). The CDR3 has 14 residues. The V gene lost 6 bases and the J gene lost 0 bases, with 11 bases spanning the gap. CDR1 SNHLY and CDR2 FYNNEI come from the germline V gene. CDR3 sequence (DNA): TGTGCCAGCAGGAAGACAGTAATGAACACTGAAGCTTTCTTT. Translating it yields CASRKTVMNTEAFF.

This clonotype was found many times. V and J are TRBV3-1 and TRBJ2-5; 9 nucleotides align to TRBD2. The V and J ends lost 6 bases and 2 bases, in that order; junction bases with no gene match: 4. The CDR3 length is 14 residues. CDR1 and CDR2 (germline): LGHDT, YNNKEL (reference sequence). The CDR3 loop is CASRRLAAQETQYF. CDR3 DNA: TGTGCCAGCAGACGACTAGCGGCTCAAGAGACCCAGTACTTC.

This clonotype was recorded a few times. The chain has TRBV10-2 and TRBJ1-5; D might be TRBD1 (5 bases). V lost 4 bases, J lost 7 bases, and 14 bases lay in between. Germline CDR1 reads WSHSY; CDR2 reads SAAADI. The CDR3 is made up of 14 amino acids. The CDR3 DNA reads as TGCGCCAGCAGTGTGGGGGGAGTAGGGCAGCCCCAGCATTTT. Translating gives CASSVGGVGQPQHF.

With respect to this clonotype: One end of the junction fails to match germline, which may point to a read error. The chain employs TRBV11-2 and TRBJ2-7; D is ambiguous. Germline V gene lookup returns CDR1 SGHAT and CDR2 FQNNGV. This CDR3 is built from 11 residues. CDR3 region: CASSSSYGQYF. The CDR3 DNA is TGTGCCAGCAGCTCCTCCTACGGGCAGTACTTC. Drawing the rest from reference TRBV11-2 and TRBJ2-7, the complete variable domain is EAGVAQSPRYKIIEKRQSVAFWCNPISGHATLYWYQQILGQGPKLLIQFQNNGVVDDSQLPKDRFSAERLKGVDSTLKIQPAKLEDSAVYLCASSSSYGQYFGPGTRLTVT.

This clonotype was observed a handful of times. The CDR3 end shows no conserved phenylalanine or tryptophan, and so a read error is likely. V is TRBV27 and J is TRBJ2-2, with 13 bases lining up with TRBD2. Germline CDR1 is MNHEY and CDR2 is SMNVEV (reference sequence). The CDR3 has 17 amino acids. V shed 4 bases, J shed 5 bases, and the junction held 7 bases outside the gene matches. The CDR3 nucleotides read TGTGCCAGCAGTTCACAAGAGACTAGCGGGAGGACCGGGGAGCTGTTTCTT. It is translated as CASSSQETSGRTGELFL.